One and the same sample provided the 9 T cell receptor beta chains below, sequenced in a study of regulatory T cells in long-lasting Graves disease. Arm-PCR of CDR3 regions and iRepertoire HTBI primers were the basis on which TCR beta libraries were built. In TCRdb, the multiplex PCR reads were re-called with MiXCR into one record per CDR3 protein. The data show some 340,000 distinct CDR3 sequences, about 11% seen once. Time point of the sample: newly diagnosed GD, antithyroid drugs for less than 3 months. TCR sequences were obtained from RNA taken from PBMCs. Another study also made use of these data, one on T cells in Graves' hyperthyroidism and ophthalmopathy.

The sample here was peripheral blood mononuclear cells (PBMCs), taken at new diagnosis, from a patient treated with antithyroid drugs. All receptors come from a woman aged 18-29 years with Graves disease.

This clonotype was detected many times. The J gene is TRBJ2-2, the V gene TRBV13; the D gene is possibly TRBD2 (7 bases). The V and J ends lost 6 bases and 5 bases respectively, with 16 bases between them. Per germline, CDR1 PRHDT and CDR2 FYEKMQ (reference sequence). The CDR3 is 15 amino acids. Here the CDR3 reads CASSSVGGRTGELFF. Written as DNA, the CDR3 is TGTGCCAGCAGTAGTGTCGGGGGGCGTACCGGGGAGCTGTTTTTT.

A note on this clonotype: Being one base from a much bigger clone, this may be a read error. This rearrangement joins TRBV30 to TRBJ1-5; perhaps TRBD1 as D (5 bases). CDR3 length: 13 amino acids. Germline values: CDR1 GTSNPN, CDR2 SVGIG (reference sequence). The CDR3 loop is CAWGVGGDQPQHF. CDR3 DNA sequence: TGTGCCTGGGGTGTTGGAGGGGATCAGCCCCAGCATTTT.

This clonotype was recorded at least ten times. The V and J genes are TRBV28 and TRBJ2-7, with TRBD2 matching over 7 bases. CDR3 size: 12 residues. V lost 6 bases and J lost 6; bases outside the gene matches: 5. Germline values: CDR1 MDHEN, CDR2 SYDVKM. For the CDR3, the DNA is TGTGCCAGCAGCCCATTAGCGGGCGAGCAGTACTTC. This translates into CASSPLAGEQYF.

This clonotype occurred many times. The V call is TRBV27, the J call TRBJ2-5, with no clear D. The V gene's germline CDR1 is MNHEY and CDR2 SMNVEV (reference sequence). The length of the CDR3 is 14 residues. V was pared by 5 bases and J by 4 bases, with 14 bases between. The CDR3 DNA reads TGTGCCAGCAGTCCGCGGATCCTCAGAGAGACCCAGTACTTC. Residues: CASSPRILRETQYF.

This clonotype has more than one count but fewer than ten. The rearrangement joins TRBV6-4 to TRBJ2-3; 12 nucleotides agree with TRBD2. Losses at the gene ends were 2 bases for V and 3 bases for J; bases not matched to a gene: 0. CDR3 length: 15 residues. Germline V gene lookup returns CDR1 MRHNA and CDR2 SNTAGT. In DNA form, the CDR3 reads TGTGCCAGCAGTGACGGGACTAGCGGGACAGATACGCAGTATTTT. It translates to CASSDGTSGTDTQYF.

The CDR3 protein is CASSSKTNYNSPLHF. The CDR3 bases are TGTGCCAGCAGCTCAAAAACTAACTATAATTCACCCCTCCACTTT. This rearrangement joins TRBV5-4 to TRBJ1-6, with unresolved D. The CDR3 sequence is 15 residues long. V lost 3 bases, J lost 3 bases, and 10 bases lay in between. Germline V CDR1 and CDR2: SGHNT, YYREEE (reference sequence).

This sequence joins TRBV12-3 or TRBV12-4 and TRBJ1-6; a possible D gene is TRBD1 (5 bases). V lost 6 bases to trimming and J lost 1 base, with 10 bases between them. CDR3 length equals 15 residues. CDR3 coding DNA: TGTGCCAGCAGAGGAGGGACGTCCTATAATTCACCCCTCCACTTT. This encodes CASRGGTSYNSPLHF.

This clonotype was counted only a few times. A read error is possible here, since a much larger clone lies one base away. The V call is TRBV12-3 or TRBV12-4, the J call TRBJ1-1; no definite D call. This CDR3 spans 12 amino acids. CDR3 in amino acids: CTSSWIGREAFF. CDR3 DNA sequence: TGTACCAGCAGTTGGATCGGGAGAGAAGCTTTCTTT.

This clonotype was detected only a few times. This chain joins TRBV29-1 and TRBJ2-1, with D unclear. The CDR3 extends over 14 amino acids. Germline CDR1 SQVTM, CDR2 ANQGSEA. Trimming cost V 5 bases and J 0 bases, with 11 bases left between them. As DNA, the CDR3 is TGCAGCGTTCTACATGATAGCTCCTACAATGAGCAGTTCTTC. This encodes CSVLHDSSYNEQFF.